A single sample is the source of the 9 T cell receptor beta chains below, sequenced in a study of blood T cell repertoires in COVID-19. Sequenced by immunoSEQ multiplex PCR; TCRdb stores in-frame clones only, minus some. Among 81,000 or so clones listed, over 80% were seen once. The sample consisted of peripheral blood. These TCRs come from a woman aged 55-69 years with active COVID-19.

The chain recombines TRBV28 with TRBJ2-1; 13 bases align to TRBD2. CDR3 length: 16 residues. Germline CDR1 is MDHEN and CDR2 is SYDVKM. Trimming cost V 4 bases and J 3 bases; bases outside gene matches: 3. CDR3 protein: CASSSGTSGIYNEQFF. DNA for the CDR3: TGTGCCAGCAGTTCCGGGACTAGCGGGATCTACAATGAGCAGTTCTTC.

This clone was recorded once. CDR3 DNA sequence: TGTGCCAGCAGCTCCCAGGGGTCCACTAATGAAAAACTGTTTTTT. It codes for CASSSQGSTNEKLFF. The chain is built from TRBV7-2 and TRBJ1-4, with D possibly TRBD1 on 6 matching bases. V lost 4 bases and J lost 2, with 11 bases in between. The CDR3 is 15 residues long. CDR1 SGHTA and CDR2 FQGNSA come from the germline V gene. The full variable domain, rest sourced from reference TRBV7-2 and TRBJ1-4, is GAGVSQSPSNKVTEKGKDVELRCDPISGHTALYWYRQSLGQGLEFLIYFQGNSAPDKSGLPSDRFSAERTGGSVSTLTIQRTQQEDSAVYLCASSSQGSTNEKLFFGSGTQLSVL.

J is TRBJ1-2 and V is TRBV4-3; 7 nucleotides line up with TRBD1. Germline lookup yields CDR1 LGHNA and CDR2 YSLEER. CDR3 length equals 14 residues. V gave up 0 bases and J gave up 6 bases; unmatched junction bases: 4. The CDR3 protein is CASSQDLGGHGYTF. Here the CDR3 DNA reads TGCGCCAGCAGCCAAGATCTAGGGGGCCATGGCTACACCTTC.

V and J are TRBV12-3 or TRBV12-4 and TRBJ1-2; 7 bases align to TRBD1. CDR3 length: 13 residues. Trimming took 3 bases from V and 6 from J; bases not matched to a gene: 4. The CDR3 DNA reads TGTGCCAGCAGTTTTGGGCAGGGGGATGGCTACACCTTC. As protein: CASSFGQGDGYTF.

This rearrangement joins TRBV5-6 to TRBJ1-2; 9 bases line up with TRBD1. Germline trimming cut 5 bases from V and 5 bases from J; bases unmatched to any gene: 10. Germline assignment: CDR1 SGHDT and CDR2 YYEEEE. The CDR3 is 15 amino acids. The CDR3 region is CASRATGGARYGYTF. The CDR3 nucleotides read TGTGCCAGCAGGGCAACAGGGGGCGCGAGGTATGGCTACACCTTC.

The CDR3 DNA reads as TGTGCCAGCAGCAAGTCTTATAGTGAGGCAGAATATACATACACTGAAGCTTTCTTT. It yields the protein CASSKSYSEAEYTYTEAFF. This rearrangement joins TRBV21-1 to TRBJ1-1. TRBV21-1 is listed as a pseudogene. This CDR3 spans 19 amino acids.

The gene calls are TRBV7-2 and TRBJ1-4; D is perhaps TRBD1 (5 bases). There are 14 residues in the CDR3. Trimming left V 2 bases short and J 3 bases short, with 7 bases between. Germline CDR1 is SGHTA and CDR2 is FQGNSA. The DNA for the CDR3 is TGTGCCAGCAGCTTACAGGGTTCTAATGAAAAACTGTTTTTT. Amino acid sequence: CASSLQGSNEKLFF. The variable domain in full, with the rest retrieved from reference TRBV7-2 and TRBJ1-4, is GAGVSQSPSNKVTEKGKDVELRCDPISGHTALYWYRQSLGQGLEFLIYFQGNSAPDKSGLPSDRFSAERTGGSVSTLTIQRTQQEDSAVYLCASSLQGSNEKLFFGSGTQLSVL.

The rearrangement uses TRBV30 and TRBJ2-1, with 7 bases lining up with TRBD1. Trimming removed 3 bases from V and 7 bases from J; junction bases left unmatched: 3. The germline gives CDR1 GTSNPN, CDR2 SVGIG (reference sequence). This CDR3 contains 12 residues. The CDR3 here is CAWRPGGNEQFF. As DNA, the CDR3 is TGTGCCTGGAGGCCAGGGGGTAATGAGCAGTTCTTC. The variable domain in full, completed from reference TRBV30 and TRBJ2-1, reads SQTIHQWPATLVQPVGSPLSLECTVEGTSNPNLYWYRQAAGRGLQLLFYSVGIGQISSEVPQNLSASRPQDRQFILSSKKLLLSDSGFYLCAWRPGGNEQFFGPGTRLTVL.

CDR3 in DNA: TGTGCCACCAGCAGATCAGGGAATAATTCACCCCTCCACTTT. This translates into CATSRSGNNSPLHF. This rearrangement joins TRBV15 to TRBJ1-6; D is perhaps TRBD1 (5 bases). The CDR3 has 14 amino acids. Germline V gene data show CDR1 as LNHNV and CDR2 as YYDKDF (reference sequence). V was trimmed by 2 bases and J by 5 bases, leaving 7 bases between them.